This TCR beta chain came from a study of cytomegalovirus exposure and HLA in healthy donors (dated by TCRdb to the late 2010s). Study-wide context: A later analysis indicated that the 120 validation repertoires were generated on the platform also employed for the 700 or so repertoires of the first cohort. The aim of the study was to test whether cataloging public T cell receptors could identify signatures of past pathogen exposure. Besides the first cohort of 550 to 750 subjects, a separate validation cohort made up of around 120 different subjects was used. High-throughput TCR immunosequencing, statistical association of individual TCRs with disease status, and machine learning were combined to predict cytomegalovirus infection status.

Separate from the approximately 700-subject first cohort, the validation cohort of about 110 subjects was the group to which the donors belonged. The library relied on the immunoSEQ multiplex PCR assay. The published analysis was carried out like this. A statistical classification framework was built to diagnose cytomegalovirus status from the catalog of TCR beta chain sequences. TCRdb carries this immuneACCESS record with in-frame sequences only. Its versions omit some clonotypes, under half of them owing to an unresolved V gene in the studies checked, with the rest unexplained. D and trimming come from the DNA, and the V and J calls and clone size come from that table. For this sample the table gives approximately 170,000 clones, of which approximately 81% were detected only once. Approximately 15% of the sample goes to the ten largest clones. Overall study results and their limits: The validation cohort had no HLA typing available for a later analysis, so co-occurrence within that cohort was assessed over all 130 or so repertoires. A total of 150 to 200 TCR beta chains were listed by the study as associated with cytomegalovirus. The classifier was reported to diagnose cytomegalovirus status with high specificity and sensitivity in both the original cohort and the validation cohort. In vitro tests confirmed that a few of the cytomegalovirus-associated TCR beta chains recognize cytomegalovirus antigens. Most TCR sequences were seen in very few donors, while some public TCRs were found in many individuals. Of the cluster scores, roughly 95% were above 0 in a later analysis, which found that TCRs clustered in the first cohort also tended to co-occur in the 90 to 150 validation repertoires. According to the authors, the approach could potentially be generalized to other disease states and immunological phenotypes.

About this clone: Its target antigen remains unknown. Qualities for individual bases were not recorded, and no much larger clone is one base off.

The TCR originated in a man in his late teens or twenties in good health and CMV-seropositive. Sequencing used PBMCs.

This receptor carries the CDR3 CASSDTTAEAFF. Read as DNA, the sequence is TGTGCCAGCAGTGATACGACAGCTGAAGCTTTCTTT. The chain is encoded by TRBV25-1 joined to TRBJ1-1, with a weak D call of TRBD1 (5 bases match). The trim is 3 bases for V and 6 bases for J, with a gap of 8 bases between the germline ends. From the germline V gene, CDR1 is MGHDK and CDR2 is SYGVNS. The CDR3 sequence holds 12 residues, the cysteine and phenylalanine included. The entry retains the CDR3 DNA only, 36 bases that are in frame from base 1.